This entry features one TCR beta chain sequence. No antigen is known for it. A much larger clonotype is one base distant, so this may be a read error. The data stem from a study of identical twins. Overall study results and limits: The study found excess low generation probability among twin-shared out-of-frame alpha sequences. A cross-sectional statistical analysis, not follow-up of the same donors, supported the conclusions.

TCRdb reprocessed the 5' RACE reads with MiXCR, giving one entry per CDR3 protein. Among some 600,000 distinct CDR3 sequences listed, under 8.5% were seen once. The germline V gene has CDR1 KGHDR and CDR2 SFDVKD. The CDR3 totals 16 residues. The V end was cut by 0 bases, the J end by 7 bases, with 15 bases between. These data also featured in a second study, about yellow fever vaccine responses in identical twins.

The chain employs TRBV24-1 and TRBJ2-1; TRBD1 might be the D (6 bases). This sequence originates from a woman younger than 30 in good health. Sequencing used PBMCs. CDR3 protein: CATSDLKTGSRNEQFF. The CDR3 DNA follows: TGTGCCACCAGTGATTTGAAGACAGGTTCTCGGAATGAGCAGTTCTTC.